Described below is a single T cell receptor (beta chain) sequence and its context. A single record per CDR3 protein comes from TCRdb applying MiXCR to the 5' RACE reads. The sample has some 80,000 distinct CDR3 sequences, roughly an eighth seen once; the top ten hold 1.4%. The data derive from a study of early T cells in non-severe SARS-CoV-2 infection. Germline V gene sequence: CDR1 LNHNV, CDR2 YYDKDF (reference sequence). The CDR3 sequence is 13 residues long. Trimming took 6 bases from V and 5 from J, leaving 14 bases between them. This sequence originates from an adult who was a healthcare worker with PCR-confirmed SARS-CoV-2 infection or an uninfected control (not recorded which). Sequences were obtained from whole blood. V and J are TRBV15 and TRBJ2-7; D perhaps matches TRBD1 (6 bases). CDR3 protein: CATRTKTGNEQYF. As DNA, the CDR3 is TGTGCCACCAGGACAAAAACAGGGAACGAGCAGTACTTC.